Below, 2 T cell receptor beta chains from the same sample are listed, as sequenced in a study of shared clonotypes between healthy human individuals. Selected positively for CCR7 and CD45RO-negative, naive CD8 cells excluded terminally differentiated effector memory CD45RA+ cells. Libraries were prepared by immunoSEQ multiplex PCR; TCRdb keeps only in-frame clonotypes and omits some of them. This table has hundreds of thousands of clones, approximately 96% appearing once. The sample taken for sequencing was naive CD8+ T cells sorted from blood. These receptors came from a woman aged 25 to 45 in good health.

The rearrangement joins TRBV4-1 to TRBJ2-2; no firm D call. Germline CDR1 MGHRA, CDR2 YSYEKL. Trimming cost V 0 bases and J 6 bases, with 11 bases left between them. This CDR3 region has 15 residues. CDR3 DNA sequence: TGCGCCAGCAGCCAAGATCGGACCTACCCCGGGGAGCTGTTTTTT. Amino acids: CASSQDRTYPGELFF.

The count of this clone is one. This chain connects TRBV15 to TRBJ2-7; 7 nucleotides line up with TRBD2. The trim removed 5 bases at V and 0 bases at J, leaving 4 bases unmatched. The germline V gene has CDR1 LNHNV and CDR2 YYDKDF (reference sequence). This CDR3 region has 14 residues. CDR3 region: CATSPGGSSYEQYF. The CDR3 DNA reads as TGTGCCACCAGCCCTGGCGGGAGCTCCTACGAGCAGTACTTC.